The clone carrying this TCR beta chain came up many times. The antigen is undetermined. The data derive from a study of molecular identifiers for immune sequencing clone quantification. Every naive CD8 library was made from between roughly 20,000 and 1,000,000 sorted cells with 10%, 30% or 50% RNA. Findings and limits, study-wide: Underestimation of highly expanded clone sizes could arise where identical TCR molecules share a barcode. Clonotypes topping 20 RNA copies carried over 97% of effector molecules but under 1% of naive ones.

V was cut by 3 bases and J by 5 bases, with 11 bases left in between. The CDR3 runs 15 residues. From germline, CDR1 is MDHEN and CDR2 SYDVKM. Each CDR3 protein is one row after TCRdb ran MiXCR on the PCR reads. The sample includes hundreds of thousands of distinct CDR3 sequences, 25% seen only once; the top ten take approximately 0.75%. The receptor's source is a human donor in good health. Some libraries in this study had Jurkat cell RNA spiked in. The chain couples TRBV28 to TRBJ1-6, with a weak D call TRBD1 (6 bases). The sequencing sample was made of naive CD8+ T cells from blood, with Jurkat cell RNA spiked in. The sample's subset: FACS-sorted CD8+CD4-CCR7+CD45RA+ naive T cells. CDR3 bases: TGTGCCAGCAGTTTTAGGGGGTCCCATAATTCACCCCTCCACTTT. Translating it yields CASSFRGSHNSPLHF.